This entry concerns a single T cell receptor (beta chain). Its antigen remains unidentified. No base quality values were provided; no much bigger clone lies one nucleotide off. The library was obtained by the immunoSEQ multiplex PCR assay. A mixture of 60 forward primers for TCR Vbeta segments and 13 reverse primers for TCR Jbeta segments was used in the multiplex PCR. A multiplex PCR assay on genomic DNA amplified the CDR3 region of rearranged TCR beta genes. The Illumina HiSeq System was used to sequence the amplified TCR beta libraries as 87-base-pair reads. For the original study's pipeline: A later analysis counted approximately 84 million unique TCR beta chains across the 600 to 850 repertoires, and around 9.9 million of these chains were shared by at least two donors. To remove PCR and sequencing errors, raw reads were error-corrected and collapsed into unique sequences using a nearest-neighbor algorithm that merged closely related sequences. Alignment of CDR3 sequences to IMGT reference sequences was used to assign V, D and J gene segments. For a sequence to be retained, a match of at least six nucleotides was required to both a V gene segment and a J gene segment. Rearrangements were called productive when the CDR3 lacked stop codons and stayed in frame with V and J; all others were non-productive. Following IMGT convention, CDR3 was defined as the stretch from the second conserved V-encoded cysteine up to the conserved J-encoded phenylalanine. The earlier analysis of some 580 of the donors excluded any sequence lacking an unambiguous match to a single V gene segment. An earlier analysis of 550 to 650 of the donors classified V segments as functional when productive rearrangements were above 56.7% and as segregating when the standard deviation between donors was above 5%. A statistical classification framework was built to diagnose cytomegalovirus status from the catalog of TCR beta chain sequences. V and J gene assignment, in a later analysis, came from comparing TCR nucleotide sequences with IMGT/GENE-DB human TR gene sequences. In a later analysis, CDR3 sequences and most-parsimonious VDJ recombination scenarios were assigned using the TCRdist pipeline. In a later analysis, every TCR beta chain was defined by the combination of its CDR3 amino acid sequence and its V-gene family, and reads without a unique V-gene family were dropped. A later analysis removed roughly 590 highly shared, low-generation-probability nucleotide sequences to deal with suspected cross-contamination and a sequencing artifact. In a later analysis, a clonal expansion index was calculated for each public chain from normalized within-repertoire ranks of inferred template counts. In a later analysis, generation probabilities were computed using a VDJ recombination model fitted to out-of-frame rearrangements, and the results were checked against IGoR. In a later analysis, TCR-TCR, TCR-HLA and TCR-CMV co-occurrence was scored with hypergeometric tests, and a repertoire-size bias correction was applied to TCR pairs. A later analysis estimated false discovery rates by permuting HLA or CMV assignments 20 times. In a later analysis, co-occurring TCRs were grouped using DBSCAN, with TCRdist sequence similarity added in when clustering inside HLA-allele-positive subsets. Co-occurrence clustering excluded repertoires with fewer than 30,000 or more than 120,000 public chains, plus five with anomalous nucleotide sharing. TCRdb obtained this table from immuneACCESS and retained in-frame rearrangements with V and J assigned. These tables miss some clones; where compared with another copy, unresolved V genes account for less than half of the shortfall, and the remainder is unexplained. V and J calls and clone size are those listed in that table; D and trimming were worked out from the DNA. Within this sample are fewer than 100,000 clones, with 76% of them counted one time only. Together, the top ten hold 1.5% to 2.5% of the sample.

In total, 630 or so healthy bone marrow donors made up the cohort. All cohort members were sampled while nominally healthy, although unrecorded immune exposures were likely present. The donor was CMV seronegative and belonged to the group of 352 seronegative cohort members. A peripheral blood sample was collected from each donor, and TCR beta sequencing was performed on peripheral blood mononuclear cells. Genomic DNA was extracted from the blood cell samples with the Qiagen DNeasy Blood Extraction Kit. The sample belongs to a study of cytomegalovirus exposure and HLA in healthy donors listed by TCRdb under 2017. About the full investigation: An earlier analysis of under 600 of the donors reported about 250 Gb of sequence data and 120 million or so unique TCR beta sequences from roughly 200 million T cells. About 300 gigabases of sequencing data and approximately 80 million unique TCR sequences were included in an early release covering about 700 HLA-typed donors. Of the 350 to 450 genotyped donors, 65% to 90% fell in the genetic ancestry cluster associated with self-reported Caucasian donors. The aim of the study was to test whether cataloging public T cell receptors could identify signatures of past pathogen exposure. The T cell repertoires of under 700 subjects were profiled by immunosequencing and related to cytomegalovirus serostatus. Besides the first cohort of roughly 660 subjects, a separate validation cohort made up of 95 to 150 different subjects was used. To predict cytomegalovirus infection status, the study brought together high-throughput TCR immunosequencing, statistical association of individual TCRs with disease status, and machine learning. A later analysis re-analyzed previously published TCR beta repertoires from roughly 630 donors and added high-resolution HLA genotyping to study TCR occurrence patterns. The later analysis used no new phenotypic data to find candidate immune exposures, relying instead on TCR beta sequences and their occurrence across donors. An earlier analysis of roughly 580 of the donors used high-throughput TCR beta sequencing to judge whether each TCR beta V gene segment behaved as functional or pseudogenic. Donor age, sex, ethnicity and CMV serostatus were collected together with the repertoire data. A later genetic analysis took genome-wide SNP genotypes for about three fifths of the roughly 670 donors and used that subset as a discovery cohort. Every discovery cohort repertoire had been produced on one sequencing platform. Both class I and class II loci were covered by HLA typing, at four-digit resolution. Typing coverage differed by locus: A, B, C, DRB1 and DQB1 were typed in roughly 629-630 donors, DQA1 in around 500, DPA1 in around 600, and DPB1 in just under 490. Five DR-DQ haplotypes were handled as single units for association and clustering because linkage in the cohort was strong. On average, about 240,000 unique TCR beta nucleotide sequences were sequenced per donor among roughly 430 genotyped donors of the cohort, with roughly a sixth of those sequences being non-productive. What the work shows at the level of the full study, not this receptor alone: A further reported finding was that TCR beta sequences accurately predicted the HLA-A and HLA-B alleles for most subjects in the first cohort. Compared with the roughly 710-donor mean, donors in an Asian-associated ancestry cluster had fewer N-insertions in productive TCRs, according to a later genetic analysis. Linkage disequilibrium might explain the correlated functional status among segregating V segments, but an unknown experimental factor could not be excluded. The classifier was reported to diagnose cytomegalovirus status with high specificity and sensitivity in both the original cohort and the validation cohort. At a false discovery rate of 0.05, a later analysis linked approximately 18,000 TCR beta sequences to specific HLA alleles. In vitro tests confirmed that a few of the cytomegalovirus-associated TCR beta chains recognize cytomegalovirus antigens. V-gene and J-gene trimming of TCR beta chains was associated with a missense DCLRE1C variant in a later genetic analysis, and the association was replicated in an independent cohort. Because counts were too low, some 16 rarely observed V segments, including chromosome 9 orphons, were excluded from the earlier analysis of some 590 of the donors. According to the authors, the approach could potentially be generalized to other disease states and immunological phenotypes. Compared with equally common non-associated chains, HLA-associated TCR beta chains in a later analysis were more clonally expanded and had lower generation probabilities. Several of the top co-occurrence clusters appeared to be linked to parvovirus B19, influenza, CMV and Epstein-Barr virus, according to a later analysis. HLA typing was unavailable for some donors at each locus, so association tests used only the typed subset. In a later analysis, most CMV-associated TCR beta chains were found to appear HLA-restricted, with HLA associations seemingly driven largely by CMV exposure. Broadly in line with IMGT annotations, most TCR beta V segments showed up in productive rearrangements about 90% or about 30% of the time in an earlier analysis of under 700 of the donors. Strong co-occurrence of HLA alleles, especially DR and DQ, made assigning TCR associations to individual alleles difficult. A cluster of highly shared sequence variants was judged likely to be a technical artifact of the sequencing pipeline. In a later analysis, TCR association rates were found to vary across HLA loci, with the most associated TCRs seen for DRB1 alleles and the fewest for HLA-C alleles. A total of fewer than 200 TCR beta chains were listed by the study as associated with cytomegalovirus. Presence/absence analyses assumed roughly uniform sequencing depth across donors, an assumption that may not hold. Most TCR sequences were seen in very few donors, while some public TCRs were found in many individuals. This cohort had only TCR beta chains sequenced, and the lack of alpha or paired-chain data limited which features could be detected. The only immune exposure information available for the cohort was CMV serostatus. Some IMGT-functional V segments, including TRBV6-2 and TRBV6-3, could not be distinguished by the 87-base-pair reads and were therefore excluded.

Deletion took 1 base off V and 4 bases off J, with a span of 14 bases between the germline ends. CDR1 and CDR2 are drawn from the germline V gene: SGDLS, YYNGEE. The CDR3 holds 15 amino acids from the cysteine to the phenylalanine. Solely the CDR3 DNA is kept, with 45 bases framed from the first base. The sequence is built from TRBV9 and TRBJ2-5, with a weak D call of TRBD2 (6 bases match). This sequence originates from a man aged 35 to 55 in good health and CMV-seronegative. Sequencing was done on a sample of PBMCs. The CDR3 here reads CASSVTLWGGETQYF. The sequence in DNA is TGTGCCAGCAGCGTAACTCTCTGGGGAGGAGAGACCCAGTACTTC.